Listed here are 20 T cell receptor beta chains from one sample, sequenced in a study of blood T cell repertoires in COVID-19. Sequenced by immunoSEQ multiplex PCR; TCRdb stores in-frame clones only, minus some. Of about 110,000 clones in the sample, around 80% were seen once. The sequenced sample was peripheral blood. The receptors derive from a human donor in a cohort sampled during active or convalescent COVID-19.

This clone was counted between two and nine times. The V and J genes are TRBV4-1 and TRBJ2-2; TRBD2 matches 9 bases. Germline values: CDR1 MGHRA, CDR2 YSYEKL. The ends lost 1 base at V and 7 bases at J; junction bases unmatched: 10. The CDR3 runs 17 residues. The DNA of the CDR3 is TGCGCCAGCAGCCAAGCCTTGGCGGGGGGGCCGAACGGGGAGCTGTTTTTT. The encoded protein is CASSQALAGGPNGELFF.

This clone was seen more than once but under ten times. This rearrangement joins TRBV2 to TRBJ2-7; perhaps TRBD1 as D (6 bases). Looked up from germline, CDR1 is SNHLY and CDR2 is FYNNEI. V lost 7 bases, J lost 3 bases, and 19 bases lay in between. This CDR3 spans 15 amino acids. CDR3 sequence: CASKGPRDKFYEQYF. DNA for the CDR3: TGTGCCAGCAAGGGACCCCGGGACAAATTCTACGAGCAGTACTTC.

This clone has at least ten counts. The genes are TRBV6-5 and TRBJ2-7, with 10 nucleotides matching TRBD2. J lost 0 bases, V lost 2 bases, and 4 bases had no gene match. Germline CDR1 and CDR2: MNHEY and SVGAGI. The CDR3 is made up of 16 amino acids. The CDR3 region has the DNA TGTGCCAGCAGTTACGCGGCTAGCGGGGGCTCCTACGAGCAGTACTTC. This gives the protein CASSYAASGGSYEQYF.

This chain links TRBV10-3 with TRBJ2-7, with D hard to call. This CDR3 is 15 amino acids long. The germline CDR1 and CDR2 sequences are ENHRY and SYGVKD. Trimming took 0 bases from V and 0 from J, leaving 9 bases between them. CDR3 in DNA: TGTGCCATCAGTGAGTCGGGCGTACCCTCCTACGAGCAGTACTTC. Translation: CAISESGVPSYEQYF.

This clone appeared a single time. This chain joins TRBV12-3 or TRBV12-4 and TRBJ1-1, with D hard to call. The ends were cut back, 3 bases at V and 6 bases at J, with 8 bases in the middle. The CDR3 sequence is 12 residues long. CDR3 sequence (DNA): TGTGCCAGCAGTTTCGGGGTCGCTGAAGCTTTCTTT. Encoded protein: CASSFGVAEAFF.

The CDR3 sequence is CASKRAYAGYYNEQFF. CDR3 sequence (DNA): TGTGCCTCAAAGCGGGCGTACGCGGGGTACTACAATGAGCAGTTCTTC. This chain joins TRBV7-9 and TRBJ2-1, with D perhaps matching TRBD2 (6 bases). Germline V gene data show CDR1 as SEHNR and CDR2 as FQNEAQ (reference sequence). There are 16 residues in the CDR3. The V end lost 11 bases, the J end lost 3 bases, and 23 bases lay between the germline ends. Based on the CDR3 plus reference TRBV7-9 and TRBJ2-1, the full variable domain is DTGVSQNPRHKITKRGQNVTFRCDPISEHNRLYWYRQTLGQGPEFLTYFQNEAQLEKSRLLSDRFSAERPKGSFSTLEIQRTEQGDSAMYLCASKRAYAGYYNEQFFGPGTRLTVL.

This rearrangement joins TRBV7-9 to TRBJ1-2, with 8 bases fitting TRBD1. Germline assignment: CDR1 SEHNR and CDR2 FQNEAQ (reference sequence). Trimming took 4 bases from V and 8 from J; bases not matched to a gene: 15. The CDR3 covers 16 residues. The CDR3 DNA reads TGTGCCAGCAGCTCTCTCTCGTTTGACAGGGGCCGCGGCTACACCTTC. Translated, it gives CASSSLSFDRGRGYTF.

The chain couples TRBV5-4 to TRBJ2-7; 9 bases align to TRBD1. Germline lookup yields CDR1 SGHNT and CDR2 YYREEE (reference sequence). The J segment lost 0 bases and the V segment lost 5 bases, leaving 6 bases of the junction unmatched. The CDR3 is 15 residues long. CDR3 amino acids: CASSYLDRGSYEQYF. Here the CDR3 DNA reads TGTGCCAGCAGTTACTTGGACAGGGGCTCCTACGAGCAGTACTTC.

This chain uses TRBV19 with TRBJ2-2; no firm D call. The CDR3 is 14 residues long. V lost 4 bases and J lost 1, with 7 bases in between. Germline V CDR1 and CDR2: LNHDA, SQIVND (reference sequence). CDR3 sequence: CASSTQKNTGELFF. Written as DNA, the CDR3 is TGTGCCAGTAGTACCCAAAAGAACACCGGGGAGCTGTTTTTT.

This CDR3 is CASRWDRGPQEQFF. The DNA for the CDR3 is TGTGCCAGCAGATGGGACAGGGGACCCCAGGAGCAGTTCTTC. The chain is built from TRBV2 and TRBJ2-1; 10 bases are a match to TRBD1. This CDR3 has 14 amino acids. V was clipped by 6 bases and J by 10 bases; unmatched bases: 9. CDR1 SNHLY and CDR2 FYNNEI come from the germline V gene.

The rearrangement links TRBV11-3 to TRBJ2-3; TRBD2 might be the D (5 bases). CDR1 and CDR2 from the germline V gene are SGHNT and YENEEA. Trimming removed 1 base from V and 8 bases from J, with 13 bases in between. CDR3 length: 14 amino acids. The CDR3 coding sequence is TGTGCCAGCAGCTTAGGGCTGGGGAGCGGTACGCAGTATTTT. Its protein is CASSLGLGSGTQYF.

This clone was counted a single time. The chain recombines TRBV28 with TRBJ2-7; 9 positions agree with TRBD2. The CDR3 is 15 amino acids. In germline, CDR1 is MDHEN, CDR2 SYDVKM. V trimming: 6 bases; J trimming: 2 bases; junction bases outside the gene matches: 8. The CDR3 nucleotides read TGTGCCAGCAGCCAACTAGCGGGTTTCGCCTACGAGCAGTACTTC. It translates to CASSQLAGFAYEQYF.

The V gene is TRBV6-5, the J gene TRBJ1-2; 8 nucleotides match TRBD1. After removal of 0 bases from V and 7 bases from J, the junction contained 4 bases not matched to a gene. The germline V gene has CDR1 MNHEY and CDR2 SVGAGI. This CDR3 contains 14 residues. In DNA form, the CDR3 reads TGTGCCAGCAGTTACTCTGGACAGGGCTTTGGCTACACCTTC. This gives the protein CASSYSGQGFGYTF.

The chain links TRBV5-4 to TRBJ1-2; 8 bases fit TRBD1. Germline values: CDR1 SGHNT, CDR2 YYREEE (reference sequence). The length of the CDR3 is 14 residues. J was trimmed by 5 bases and V by 2 bases; bases with no gene match: 5. CDR3 nucleotide sequence: TGTGCCAGCAGCTTTGGACAGGGAGAATATGGCTACACCTTC. It yields the protein CASSFGQGEYGYTF.

This chain joins TRBV28 and TRBJ1-4, with 8 bases matching TRBD1. CDR1 and CDR2 from the germline V gene are MDHEN and SYDVKM. The CDR3 extends over 12 amino acids. The V gene end was trimmed by 8 bases and the J gene end by 8 bases; junction bases not matched to a gene: 4. The CDR3 sequence is CASRTGWEKLFF. The CDR3 nucleotides are TGTGCCAGCCGGACAGGGTGGGAAAAACTGTTTTTT.

A single count supports this clone. V usage is TRBV6-2 or TRBV6-3 and J usage is TRBJ1-4, with TRBD1 as a possible D gene (6 bases). CDR1 is MNHEY and CDR2 is SVGEGT in the germline V gene. Trimming took 6 bases from V and 8 from J, leaving 25 bases between them. The CDR3 loop spans 17 amino acids. The CDR3: CASRPTPGGAAREKLFF. CDR3 sequence (DNA): TGTGCCAGCAGACCTACGCCGGGGGGGGCGGCCCGGGAAAAACTGTTTTTT.

This clone was found once. The chain uses TRBV10-3 and TRBJ2-7; TRBD2 matches at 11 bases. CDR1 is ENHRY and CDR2 is SYGVKD in the germline V gene. The CDR3 has 20 residues. Trimming at V came to 3 bases and at J to 2 bases, leaving 18 bases not matched to a gene. CDR3 region: CAISDLGYTAGLADAYEQYF. CDR3 DNA: TGTGCCATCAGTGATTTAGGTTATACTGCGGGACTAGCGGACGCCTACGAGCAGTACTTC.

This clone occurred a few times. V gene TRBV11-2 combines with J gene TRBJ2-2; D might be TRBD1 (5 bases). CDR3 length: 15 residues. V lost 5 bases to trimming and J lost 6 bases, with 16 bases between them. Looked up from germline, CDR1 is SGHAT and CDR2 is FQNNGV. The CDR3 DNA reads as TGTGCCAGCAGCATTAGGGGTTGGCAGCCCGGGGAGCTGTTTTTT. Protein sequence: CASSIRGWQPGELFF. Full variable domain (remainder filled in from reference TRBV11-2 and TRBJ2-2): EAGVAQSPRYKIIEKRQSVAFWCNPISGHATLYWYQQILGQGPKLLIQFQNNGVVDDSQLPKDRFSAERLKGVDSTLKIQPAKLEDSAVYLCASSIRGWQPGELFFGEGSRLTVL.

CDR3 loop: CASSFGGDRSPLHF. The CDR3 region has the DNA TGTGCCAGCAGCTTTGGAGGGGATAGGTCACCCCTCCACTTT. The chain uses TRBV11-2 and TRBJ1-6; possibly TRBD1 for D (5 bases). V gave up 3 bases and J gave up 10 bases, with 13 bases separating them. This CDR3 spans 14 amino acids. Germline V gene data show CDR1 as SGHAT and CDR2 as FQNNGV.

The chain links TRBV27 to TRBJ2-7; 7 bases map to TRBD1. Trimming cost V 0 bases and J 3 bases; bases outside gene matches: 5. Germline assignment: CDR1 MNHEY and CDR2 SMNVEV (reference sequence). This CDR3 region has 15 residues. CDR3 sequence (DNA): TGTGCCAGCAGTTTATCTACAGGGGTGAGCTACGAGCAGTACTTC. Protein sequence: CASSLSTGVSYEQYF.